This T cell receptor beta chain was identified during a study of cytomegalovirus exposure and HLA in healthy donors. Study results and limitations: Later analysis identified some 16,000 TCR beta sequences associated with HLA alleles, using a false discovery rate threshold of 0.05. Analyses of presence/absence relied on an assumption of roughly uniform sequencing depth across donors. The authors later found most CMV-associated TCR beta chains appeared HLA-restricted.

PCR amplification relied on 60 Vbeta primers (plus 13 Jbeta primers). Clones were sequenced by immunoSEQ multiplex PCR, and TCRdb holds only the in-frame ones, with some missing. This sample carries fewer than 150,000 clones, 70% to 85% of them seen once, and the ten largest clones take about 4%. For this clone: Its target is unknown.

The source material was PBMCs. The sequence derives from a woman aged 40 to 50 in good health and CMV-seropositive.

The CDR3 spells CASSSQNSYEQYF. Here the CDR3 DNA reads TGTGCCAGCAGTTCGCAGAATTCCTACGAGCAGTACTTC. This rearrangement joins TRBV6-5 to TRBJ2-7; no clear D. The CDR3 runs 13 residues. In germline, CDR1 is MNHEY, CDR2 SVGAGI. The germline V and J ends were trimmed by 4 bases and 1 base, with 8 bases remaining between them.